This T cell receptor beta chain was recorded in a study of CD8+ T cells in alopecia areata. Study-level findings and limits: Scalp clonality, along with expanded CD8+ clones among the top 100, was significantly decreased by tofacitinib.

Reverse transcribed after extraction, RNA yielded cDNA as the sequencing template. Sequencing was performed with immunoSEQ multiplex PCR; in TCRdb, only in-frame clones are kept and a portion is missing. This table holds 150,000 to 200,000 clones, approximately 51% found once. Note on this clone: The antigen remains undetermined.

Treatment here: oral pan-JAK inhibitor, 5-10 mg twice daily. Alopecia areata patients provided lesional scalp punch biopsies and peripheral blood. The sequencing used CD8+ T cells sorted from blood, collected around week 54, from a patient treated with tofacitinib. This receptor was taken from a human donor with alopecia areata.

CDR3 DNA: TGTGCCAGCAGCTTATACAGGAACACCGGGGAGCTGTTTTTT. Amino acids: CASSLYRNTGELFF. The chain uses TRBV7-8 and TRBJ2-2; D is uncertain. Germline values: CDR1 SGHVS, CDR2 FQNEAQ. Trimming shortened V by 2 bases and J by 1 base, and 5 bases separated the two germline ends. This CDR3 has 14 residues.